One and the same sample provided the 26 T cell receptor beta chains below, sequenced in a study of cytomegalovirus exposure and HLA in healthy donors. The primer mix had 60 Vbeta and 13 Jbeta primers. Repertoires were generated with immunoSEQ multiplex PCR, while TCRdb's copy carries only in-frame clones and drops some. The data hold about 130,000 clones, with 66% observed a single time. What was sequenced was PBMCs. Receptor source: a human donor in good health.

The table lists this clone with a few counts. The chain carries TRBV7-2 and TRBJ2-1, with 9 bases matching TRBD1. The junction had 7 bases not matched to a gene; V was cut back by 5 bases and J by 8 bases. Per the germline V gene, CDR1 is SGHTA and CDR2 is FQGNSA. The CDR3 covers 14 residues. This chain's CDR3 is CASSPRQGGDEQFF. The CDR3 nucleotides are TGTGCCAGCAGCCCTCGACAGGGGGGGGATGAGCAGTTCTTC.

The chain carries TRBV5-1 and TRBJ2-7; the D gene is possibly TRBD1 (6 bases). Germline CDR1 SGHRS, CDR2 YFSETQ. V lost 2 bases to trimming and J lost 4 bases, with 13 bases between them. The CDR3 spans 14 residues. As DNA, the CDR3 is TGCGCCAGCAGCTTTTTCAGGACAGATTACGAGCAGTACTTC. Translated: CASSFFRTDYEQYF.

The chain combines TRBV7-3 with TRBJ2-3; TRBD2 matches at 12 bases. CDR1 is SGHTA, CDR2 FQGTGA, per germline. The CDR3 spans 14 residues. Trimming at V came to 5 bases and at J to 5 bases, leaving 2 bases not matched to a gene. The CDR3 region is CASSVGLAGDTQYF. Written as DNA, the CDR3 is TGTGCCAGCAGCGTGGGACTAGCGGGAGATACGCAGTATTTT. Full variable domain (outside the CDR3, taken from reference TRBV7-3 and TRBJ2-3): GAGVSQTPSNKVTEKGKYVELRCDPISGHTALYWYRQSLGQGPEFLIYFQGTGAADDSGLPNDRFFAVRPEGSVSTLKIQRTERGDSAVYLCASSVGLAGDTQYFGPGTRLTVL.

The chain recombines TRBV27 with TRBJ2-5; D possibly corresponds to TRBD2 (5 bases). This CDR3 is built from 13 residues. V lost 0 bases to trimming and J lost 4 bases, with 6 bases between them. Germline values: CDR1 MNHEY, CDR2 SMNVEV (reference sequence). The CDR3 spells CASSLSGRETQYF. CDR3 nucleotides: TGTGCCAGCAGTTTATCAGGGAGAGAGACCCAGTACTTC.

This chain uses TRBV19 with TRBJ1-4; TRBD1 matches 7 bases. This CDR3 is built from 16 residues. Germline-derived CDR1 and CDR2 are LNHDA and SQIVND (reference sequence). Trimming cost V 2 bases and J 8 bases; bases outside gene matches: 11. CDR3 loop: CASSIPPWDRQEKLFF. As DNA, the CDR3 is TGTGCCAGTAGTATACCCCCCTGGGACAGACAAGAAAAACTGTTTTTT. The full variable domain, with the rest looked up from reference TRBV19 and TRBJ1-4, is DGGITQSPKYLFRKEGQNVTLSCEQNLNHDAMYWYRQDPGQGLRLIYYSQIVNDFQKGDIAEGYSVSREKKESFPLTVTSAQKNPTAFYLCASSIPPWDRQEKLFFGSGTQLSVL.

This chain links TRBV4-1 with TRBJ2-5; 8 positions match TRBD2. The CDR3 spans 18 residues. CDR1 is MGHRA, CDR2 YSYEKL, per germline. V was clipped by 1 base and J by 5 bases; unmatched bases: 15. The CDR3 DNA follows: TGCGCCAGCAGCCAAGGTTCGGGGGGGCGCCTACGGATGGAGACCCAGTACTTC. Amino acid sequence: CASSQGSGGRLRMETQYF.

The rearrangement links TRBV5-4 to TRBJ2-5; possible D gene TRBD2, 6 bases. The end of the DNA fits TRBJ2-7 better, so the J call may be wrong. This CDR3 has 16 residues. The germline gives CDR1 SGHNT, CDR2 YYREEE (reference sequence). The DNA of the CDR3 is TGTGCCAGCAGCCCAATGGGGGGACTGCCCTCCTACGAGCAGTACTTC. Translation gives CASSPMGGLPSYEQYF.

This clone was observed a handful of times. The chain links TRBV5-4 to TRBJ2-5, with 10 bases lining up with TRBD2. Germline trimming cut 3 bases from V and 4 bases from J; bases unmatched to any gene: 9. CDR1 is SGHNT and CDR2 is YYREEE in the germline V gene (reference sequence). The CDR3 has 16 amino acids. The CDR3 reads CASSSQTSGRRETQYF. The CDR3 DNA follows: TGTGCCAGCAGCTCCCAGACTAGCGGGCGACGAGAGACCCAGTACTTC.

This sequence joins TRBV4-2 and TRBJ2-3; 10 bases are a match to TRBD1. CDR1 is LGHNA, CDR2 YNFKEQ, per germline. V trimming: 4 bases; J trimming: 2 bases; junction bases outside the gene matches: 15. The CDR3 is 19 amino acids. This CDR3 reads CASSPGRGDRGLYTDTQYF. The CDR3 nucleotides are TGTGCCAGCAGCCCGGGGCGGGGGGACAGGGGACTTTACACAGATACGCAGTATTTT.

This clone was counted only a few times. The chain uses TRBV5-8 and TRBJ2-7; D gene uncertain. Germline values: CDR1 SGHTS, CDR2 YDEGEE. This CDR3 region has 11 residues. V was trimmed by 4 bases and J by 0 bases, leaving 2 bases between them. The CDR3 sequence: CASSRSYEQYF. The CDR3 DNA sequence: TGTGCCAGCAGCCGCTCCTACGAGCAGTACTTC.

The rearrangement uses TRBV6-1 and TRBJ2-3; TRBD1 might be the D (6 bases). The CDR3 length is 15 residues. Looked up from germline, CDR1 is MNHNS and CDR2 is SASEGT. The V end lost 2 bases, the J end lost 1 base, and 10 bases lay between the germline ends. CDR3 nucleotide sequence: TGTGCCAGCAGTGAAATCGCAGGGGGCACAGATACGCAGTATTTT. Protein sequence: CASSEIAGGTDTQYF.

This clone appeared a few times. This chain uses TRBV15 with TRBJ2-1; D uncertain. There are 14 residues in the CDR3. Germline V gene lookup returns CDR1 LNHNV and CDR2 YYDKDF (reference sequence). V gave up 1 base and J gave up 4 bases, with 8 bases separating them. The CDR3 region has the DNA TGTGCCACCAGCAGAGGTGAAGCATACAATGAGCAGTTCTTC. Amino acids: CATSRGEAYNEQFF.

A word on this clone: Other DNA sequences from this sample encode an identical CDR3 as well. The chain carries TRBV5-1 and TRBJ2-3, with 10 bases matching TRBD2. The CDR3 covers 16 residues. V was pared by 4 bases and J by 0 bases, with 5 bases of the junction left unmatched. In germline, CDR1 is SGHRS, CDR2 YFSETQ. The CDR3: CASSQGLAASTDTQYF. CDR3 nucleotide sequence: TGCGCCAGCAGCCAAGGACTAGCGGCTAGCACAGATACGCAGTATTTT. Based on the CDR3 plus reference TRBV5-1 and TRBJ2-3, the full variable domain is KAGVTQTPRYLIKTRGQQVTLSCSPISGHRSVSWYQQTPGQGLQFLFEYFSETQRNKGNFPGRFSGRQFSNSRSEMNVSTLELGDSALYLCASSQGLAASTDTQYFGPGTRLTVL.

CDR3 bases: TGTGCCAGCAGCCCCTGGCCCTCCTCCTACAATGAGCAGTTCTTC. It translates to CASSPWPSSYNEQFF. The chain recombines TRBV7-9 with TRBJ2-1, with D uncertain. Germline values: CDR1 SEHNR, CDR2 FQNEAQ (reference sequence). Trimming took 5 bases from V and 0 from J, leaving 11 bases between them. The CDR3 runs 15 residues. The full variable domain, in which reference TRBV7-9 and TRBJ2-1 provide the parts outside the CDR3, is DTGVSQNPRHKITKRGQNVTFRCDPISEHNRLYWYRQTLGQGPEFLTYFQNEAQLEKSRLLSDRFSAERPKGSFSTLEIQRTEQGDSAMYLCASSPWPSSYNEQFFGPGTRLTVL.

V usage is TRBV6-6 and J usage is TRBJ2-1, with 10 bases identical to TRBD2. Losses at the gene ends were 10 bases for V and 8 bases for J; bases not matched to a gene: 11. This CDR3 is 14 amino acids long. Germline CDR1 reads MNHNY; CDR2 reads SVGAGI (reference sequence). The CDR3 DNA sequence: TGTGCCACCATGGGGGCTAGCGGGAGATATGAGCAGTTCTTC. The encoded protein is CATMGASGRYEQFF.

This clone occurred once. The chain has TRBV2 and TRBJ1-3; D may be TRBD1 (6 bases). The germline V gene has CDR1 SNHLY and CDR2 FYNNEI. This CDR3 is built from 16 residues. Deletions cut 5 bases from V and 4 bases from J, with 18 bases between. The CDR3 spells CASSPLGGASGNTIYF. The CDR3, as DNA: TGTGCCAGCAGTCCCCTAGGGGGGGCTTCGGGAAACACCATATATTTT. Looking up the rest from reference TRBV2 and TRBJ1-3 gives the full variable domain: EPEVTQTPSHQVTQMGQEVILRCVPISNHLYFYWYRQILGQKVEFLVSFYNNEISEKSEIFDDQFSVERPDGSNFTLKIRSTKLEDSAMYFCASSPLGGASGNTIYFGEGSWLTVV.

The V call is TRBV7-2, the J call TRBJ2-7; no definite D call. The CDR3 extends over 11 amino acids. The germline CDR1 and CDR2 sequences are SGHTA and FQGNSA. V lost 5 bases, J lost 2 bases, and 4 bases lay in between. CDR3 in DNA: TGTGCCAGCAGCACAGCCTACGAGCAGTACTTC. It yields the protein CASSTAYEQYF.

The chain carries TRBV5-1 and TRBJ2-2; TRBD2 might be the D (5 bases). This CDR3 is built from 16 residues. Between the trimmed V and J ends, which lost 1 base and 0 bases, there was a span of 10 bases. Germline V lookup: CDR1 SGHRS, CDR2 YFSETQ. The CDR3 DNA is TGCGCCAGCAGCTTGTATGTCGGGGCGAACACCGGGGAGCTGTTTTTT. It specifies CASSLYVGANTGELFF.

For the CDR3, the DNA is TGTGCCAGCAGCTCGACGGGGGGGAGCATGGAGACCCAGTACTTC. It codes for CASSSTGGSMETQYF. The chain is built from TRBV11-3 and TRBJ2-5; the match to TRBD2 covers 8 bases. The germline gives CDR1 SGHNT, CDR2 YENEEA. The CDR3 covers 15 residues. J gave up 5 bases and V 4 bases, and 9 bases lay outside the gene matches.

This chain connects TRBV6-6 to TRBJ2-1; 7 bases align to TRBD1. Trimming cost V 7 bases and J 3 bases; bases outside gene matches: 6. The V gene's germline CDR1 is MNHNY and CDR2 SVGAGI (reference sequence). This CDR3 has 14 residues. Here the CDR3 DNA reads TGTGCCAGCACCAAGGGACAGCTCTACAATGAGCAGTTCTTC. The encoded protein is CASTKGQLYNEQFF.

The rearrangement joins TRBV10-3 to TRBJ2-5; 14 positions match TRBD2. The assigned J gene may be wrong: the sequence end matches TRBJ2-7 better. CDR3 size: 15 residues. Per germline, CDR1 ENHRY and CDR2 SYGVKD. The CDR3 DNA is TGTGCCATCAGTGAGTTGGGACTAGCGGGAGACGAGCAGTACTTC. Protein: CAISELGLAGDEQYF.

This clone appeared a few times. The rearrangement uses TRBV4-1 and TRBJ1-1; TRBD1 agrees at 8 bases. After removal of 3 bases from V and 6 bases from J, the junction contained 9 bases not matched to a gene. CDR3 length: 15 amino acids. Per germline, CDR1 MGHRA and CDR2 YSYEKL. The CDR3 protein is CASSHFTDRGSEAFF. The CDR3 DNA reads TGCGCCAGCAGCCATTTTACCGACAGGGGCTCTGAAGCTTTCTTT.

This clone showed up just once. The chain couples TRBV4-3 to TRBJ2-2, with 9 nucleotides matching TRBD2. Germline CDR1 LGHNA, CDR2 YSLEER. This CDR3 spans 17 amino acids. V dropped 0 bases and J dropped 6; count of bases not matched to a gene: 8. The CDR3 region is CASSQDPLAGGPGELFF. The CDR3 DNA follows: TGCGCCAGCAGCCAAGATCCACTAGCGGGTGGGCCCGGGGAGCTGTTTTTT.

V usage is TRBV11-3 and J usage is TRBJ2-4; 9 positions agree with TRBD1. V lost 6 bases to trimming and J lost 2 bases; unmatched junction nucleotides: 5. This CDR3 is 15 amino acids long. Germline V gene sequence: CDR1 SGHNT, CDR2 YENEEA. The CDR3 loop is CASSQGQGSKNIQYF. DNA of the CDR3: TGTGCCAGCAGTCAGGGACAGGGTTCCAAAAACATTCAGTACTTC.

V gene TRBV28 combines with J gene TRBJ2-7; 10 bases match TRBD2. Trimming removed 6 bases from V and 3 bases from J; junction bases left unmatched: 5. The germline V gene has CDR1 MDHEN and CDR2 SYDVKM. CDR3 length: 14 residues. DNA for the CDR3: TGTGCCAGCAGGGTAGCGGGAGGCATCTACGAGCAGTACTTC. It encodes CASRVAGGIYEQYF.

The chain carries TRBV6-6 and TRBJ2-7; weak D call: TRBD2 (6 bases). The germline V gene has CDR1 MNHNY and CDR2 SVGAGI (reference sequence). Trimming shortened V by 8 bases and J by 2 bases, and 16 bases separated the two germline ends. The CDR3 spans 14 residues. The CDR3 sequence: CASHPGGGTYEQYF. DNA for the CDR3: TGTGCCAGCCACCCTGGGGGAGGAACCTACGAGCAGTACTTC.